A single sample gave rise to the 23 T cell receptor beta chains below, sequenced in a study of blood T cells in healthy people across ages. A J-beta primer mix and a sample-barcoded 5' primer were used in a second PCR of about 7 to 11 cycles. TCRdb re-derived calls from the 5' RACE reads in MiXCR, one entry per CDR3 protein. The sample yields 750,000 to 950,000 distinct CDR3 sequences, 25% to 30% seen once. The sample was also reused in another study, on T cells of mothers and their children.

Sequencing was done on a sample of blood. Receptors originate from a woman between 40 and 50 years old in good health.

The CDR3 loop reads CASRTGLAGNTGELFF. As DNA, the CDR3 is TGTGCCAGCAGAACCGGACTAGCGGGGAACACCGGGGAGCTGTTTTTT. This sequence joins TRBV7-9 and TRBJ2-2, with TRBD2 identical over 11 bases. Germline V gives CDR1 SEHNR, CDR2 FQNEAQ (reference sequence). V dropped 6 bases and J dropped 1; count of bases not matched to a gene: 4. CDR3 length equals 16 residues.

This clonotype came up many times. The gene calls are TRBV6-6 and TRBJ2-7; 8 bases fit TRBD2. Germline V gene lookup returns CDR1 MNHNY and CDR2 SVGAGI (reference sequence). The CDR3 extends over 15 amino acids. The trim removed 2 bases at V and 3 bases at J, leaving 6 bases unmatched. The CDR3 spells CASSYESRGDYEQYF. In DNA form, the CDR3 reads TGTGCCAGCAGTTACGAGTCGCGGGGGGACTACGAGCAGTACTTC.

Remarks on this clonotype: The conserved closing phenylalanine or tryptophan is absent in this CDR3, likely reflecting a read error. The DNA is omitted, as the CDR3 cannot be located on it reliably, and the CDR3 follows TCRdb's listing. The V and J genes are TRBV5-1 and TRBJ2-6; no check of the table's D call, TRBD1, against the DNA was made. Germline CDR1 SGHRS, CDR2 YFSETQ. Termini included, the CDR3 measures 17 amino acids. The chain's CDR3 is CASSLGSAKSYEQYFGA.

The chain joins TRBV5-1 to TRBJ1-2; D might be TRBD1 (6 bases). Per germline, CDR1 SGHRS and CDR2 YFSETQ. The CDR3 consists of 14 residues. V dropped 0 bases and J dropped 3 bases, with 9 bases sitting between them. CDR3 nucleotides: TGCGCCAGCAGCTTGGATGGGGGCCACTATGGCTACACCTTC. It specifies CASSLDGGHYGYTF.

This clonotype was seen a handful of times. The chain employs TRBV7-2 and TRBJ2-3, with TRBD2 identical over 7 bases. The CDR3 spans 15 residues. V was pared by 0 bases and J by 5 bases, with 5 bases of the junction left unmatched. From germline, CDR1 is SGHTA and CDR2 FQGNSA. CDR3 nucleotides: TGTGCCAGCAGCTTAGCGGGGGGGGATGTAGATACGCAGTATTTT. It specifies CASSLAGGDVDTQYF.

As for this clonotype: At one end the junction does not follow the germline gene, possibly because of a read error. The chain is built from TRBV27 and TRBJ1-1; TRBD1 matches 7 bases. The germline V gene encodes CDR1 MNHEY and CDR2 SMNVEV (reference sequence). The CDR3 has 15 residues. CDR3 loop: CAGSLSAGGSTEAFF. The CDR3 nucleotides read TGTGCCGGCAGTTTGTCTGCAGGGGGTAGCACTGAAGCTTTCTTT.

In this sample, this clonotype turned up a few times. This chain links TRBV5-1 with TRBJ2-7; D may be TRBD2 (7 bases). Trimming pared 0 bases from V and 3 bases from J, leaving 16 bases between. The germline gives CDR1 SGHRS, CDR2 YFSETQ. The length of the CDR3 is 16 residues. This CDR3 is CASSLGGGPGNYEQYF. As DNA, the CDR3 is TGCGCCAGCAGCTTGGGCGGGGGCCCGGGAAACTACGAGCAGTACTTC.

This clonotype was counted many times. The CDR3 DNA follows: TGCAGTGCTAGCCCCAGAGAAGGGTGGACTGAAGCTTTCTTT. It codes for CSASPREGWTEAFF. The chain recombines TRBV20-1 with TRBJ1-1, with D hard to call. Germline V gives CDR1 DFQATT, CDR2 SNEGSKA (reference sequence). Trimming took 3 bases from V and 5 from J, leaving 16 bases between them. This CDR3 comprises 14 residues.

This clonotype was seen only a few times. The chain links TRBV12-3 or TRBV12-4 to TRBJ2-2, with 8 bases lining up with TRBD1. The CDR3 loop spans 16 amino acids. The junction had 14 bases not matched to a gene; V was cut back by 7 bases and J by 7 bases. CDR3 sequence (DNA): TGTGCCAGCACCCTAGGGGACAGGAGTTTTGGCGGGGAGCTGTTTTTT. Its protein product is CASTLGDRSFGGELFF.

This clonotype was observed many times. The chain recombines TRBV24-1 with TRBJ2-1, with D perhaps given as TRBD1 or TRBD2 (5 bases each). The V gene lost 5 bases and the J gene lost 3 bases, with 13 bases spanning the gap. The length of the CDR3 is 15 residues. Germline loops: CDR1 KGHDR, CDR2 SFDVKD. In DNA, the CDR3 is TGTGCCACCAGTGGACACGGGGCTATCTACAATGAGCAGTTCTTC. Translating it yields CATSGHGAIYNEQFF.

CDR3 protein: CASRQGSYTGELFF. The CDR3 DNA reads TGTGCCAGCAGGCAGGGCTCATACACCGGGGAGCTGTTTTTT. The chain uses TRBV3-1 and TRBJ2-2; D is possibly TRBD1 (5 bases). Germline values: CDR1 LGHDT, CDR2 YNNKEL (reference sequence). The CDR3 consists of 14 residues. V was shortened by 6 bases and J by 3 bases, with 11 bases between the two germline ends.

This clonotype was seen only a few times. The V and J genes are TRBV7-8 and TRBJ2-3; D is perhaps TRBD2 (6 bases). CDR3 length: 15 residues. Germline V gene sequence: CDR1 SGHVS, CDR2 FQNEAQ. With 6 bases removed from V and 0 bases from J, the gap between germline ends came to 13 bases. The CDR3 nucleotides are TGTGCCAGCAGTAATCGGAGGGGTAGCACAGATACGCAGTATTTT. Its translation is CASSNRRGSTDTQYF.

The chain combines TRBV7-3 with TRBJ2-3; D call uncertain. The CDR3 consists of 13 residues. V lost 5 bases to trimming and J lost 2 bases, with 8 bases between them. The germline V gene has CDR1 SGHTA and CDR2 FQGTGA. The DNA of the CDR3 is TGTGCCAGCAGCCCCTACACCACAGATACGCAGTATTTT. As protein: CASSPYTTDTQYF.

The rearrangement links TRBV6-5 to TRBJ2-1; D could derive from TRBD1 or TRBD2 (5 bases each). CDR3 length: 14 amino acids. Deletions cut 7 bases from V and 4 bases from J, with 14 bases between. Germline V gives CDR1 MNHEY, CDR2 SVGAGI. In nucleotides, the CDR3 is TGTGCCAGCACTCCGAGGGGCCGTTACAATGAGCAGTTCTTC. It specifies CASTPRGRYNEQFF.

Written as DNA, the CDR3 is TGCAGCGTGGGAAATCAGCCCCAGCATTTT. Residues: CSVGNQPQHF. The chain joins TRBV29-1 to TRBJ1-5; no clear D gene. CDR1 and CDR2 from the germline V gene are SQVTM and ANQGSEA. V was clipped by 6 bases and J by 4 bases, with 4 bases between them. The length of the CDR3 is 10 residues.

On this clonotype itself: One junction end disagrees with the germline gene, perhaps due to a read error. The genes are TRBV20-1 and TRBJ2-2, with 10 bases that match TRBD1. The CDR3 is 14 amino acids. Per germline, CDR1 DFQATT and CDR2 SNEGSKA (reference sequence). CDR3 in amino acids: CSASDRGPTGGLFF. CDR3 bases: TGCAGTGCTAGTGACAGGGGGCCCACCGGGGGGCTGTTTTTT.

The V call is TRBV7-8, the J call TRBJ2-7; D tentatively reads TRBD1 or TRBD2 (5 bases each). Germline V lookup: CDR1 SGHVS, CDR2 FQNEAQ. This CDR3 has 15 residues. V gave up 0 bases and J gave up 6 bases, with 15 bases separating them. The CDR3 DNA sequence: TGTGCCAGCAGCTTAGCCCGGGGCTTCGTGGGCGAGCAGTACTTC. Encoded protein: CASSLARGFVGEQYF.

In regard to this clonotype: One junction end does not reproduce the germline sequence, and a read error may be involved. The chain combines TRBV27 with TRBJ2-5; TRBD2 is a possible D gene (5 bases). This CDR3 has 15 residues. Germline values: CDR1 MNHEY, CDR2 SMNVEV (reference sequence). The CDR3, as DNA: TGTGCCGGCAGCCTCGGGCCATCGGGGCAAGAGACCCAGTACTTC. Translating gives CAGSLGPSGQETQYF.

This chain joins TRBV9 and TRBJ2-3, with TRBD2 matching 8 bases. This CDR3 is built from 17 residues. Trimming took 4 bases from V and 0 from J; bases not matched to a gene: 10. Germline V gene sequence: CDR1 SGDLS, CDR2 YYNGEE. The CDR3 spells CASSFRGTSSSTDTQYF. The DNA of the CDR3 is TGTGCCAGCAGCTTTCGAGGGACTAGTTCTAGCACAGATACGCAGTATTTT. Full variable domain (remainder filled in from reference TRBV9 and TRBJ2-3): DSGVTQTPKHLITATGQRVTLRCSPRSGDLSVYWYQQSLDQGLQFLIQYYNGEERAKGNILERFSAQQFPDLHSELNLSSLELGDSALYFCASSFRGTSSSTDTQYFGPGTRLTVL.

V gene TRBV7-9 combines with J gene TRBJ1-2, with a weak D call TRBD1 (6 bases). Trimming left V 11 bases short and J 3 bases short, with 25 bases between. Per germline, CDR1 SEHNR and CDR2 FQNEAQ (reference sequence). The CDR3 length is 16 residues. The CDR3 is CAGGTRSRARDYGYTF. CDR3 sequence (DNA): TGTGCCGGGGGGACAAGGTCGCGGGCGCGGGACTATGGCTACACCTTC.

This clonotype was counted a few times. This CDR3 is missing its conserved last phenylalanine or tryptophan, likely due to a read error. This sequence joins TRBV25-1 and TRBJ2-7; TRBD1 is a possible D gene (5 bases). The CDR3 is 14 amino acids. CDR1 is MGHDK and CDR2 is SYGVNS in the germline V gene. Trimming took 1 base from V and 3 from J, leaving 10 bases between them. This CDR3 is CASSELGAIYEQYL. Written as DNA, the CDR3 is TGTGCCAGCAGTGAATTAGGGGCCATCTACGAGCAGTACTTA.

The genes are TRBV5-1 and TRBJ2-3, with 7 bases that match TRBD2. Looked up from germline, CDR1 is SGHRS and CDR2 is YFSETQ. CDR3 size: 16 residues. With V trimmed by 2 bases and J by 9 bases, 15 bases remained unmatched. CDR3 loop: CASSFRVRGGDGTQYF. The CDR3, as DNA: TGCGCCAGCAGCTTTAGGGTACGCGGGGGAGACGGCACGCAGTATTTT.

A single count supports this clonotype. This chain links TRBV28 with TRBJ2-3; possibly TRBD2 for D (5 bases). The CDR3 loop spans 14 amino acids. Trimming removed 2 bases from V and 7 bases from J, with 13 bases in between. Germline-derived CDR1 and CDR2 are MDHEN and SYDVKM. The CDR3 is CASSLTPGTYTQYF. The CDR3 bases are TGTGCCAGCAGTTTAACCCCGGGAACCTATACGCAGTATTTT.